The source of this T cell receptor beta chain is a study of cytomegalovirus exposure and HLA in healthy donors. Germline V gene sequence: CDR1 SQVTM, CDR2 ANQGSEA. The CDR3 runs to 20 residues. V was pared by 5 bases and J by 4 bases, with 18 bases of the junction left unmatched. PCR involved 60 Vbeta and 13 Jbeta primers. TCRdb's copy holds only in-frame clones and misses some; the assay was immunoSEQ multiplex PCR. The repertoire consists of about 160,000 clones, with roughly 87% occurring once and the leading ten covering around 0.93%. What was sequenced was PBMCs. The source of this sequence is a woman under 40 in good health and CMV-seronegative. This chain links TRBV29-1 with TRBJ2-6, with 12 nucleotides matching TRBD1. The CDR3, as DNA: TGCAGCGTTAGCGCCTTTCCCCGGGACAGGGGGCTCCCGGGGGCCAACGTCCTGACTTTC. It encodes CSVSAFPRDRGLPGANVLTF.